These 9 T cell receptor beta chains originate from one sample sequenced in a study of monozygotic twins with inflammatory bowel disease (dated by TCRdb to about 2019). The library relied on 5' RACE. TCRdb names Illumina HiSeq 2500 as the instrument used. Reprocessed by TCRdb, the reads give a single entry per CDR3 protein sequence, without DNA. The sample's table lists a count of approximately 390,000 distinct CDR3 sequences. The ten most abundant clones make up around 2.5% of the sample. The sequenced sample was blood. The receptor source for this set is a human donor with ulcerative colitis or Crohn's disease, or a healthy co-twin of an affected twin (not recorded which).

J is TRBJ2-7 and V is TRBV20-1; TCRdb outputs TRBD1, but without DNA this stays unchecked. This CDR3 contains 13 residues. Germline V gene lookup returns CDR1 DFQATT and CDR2 SNEGSKA (reference sequence). CDR3 residues: CSYSTGGSYEQYF.

The rearrangement links TRBV3-1 to TRBJ1-5; absent DNA, TCRdb's TRBD1 call cannot be checked. Looked up from germline, CDR1 is LGHDT and CDR2 is YNNKEL (reference sequence). The CDR3 contains 14 residues. This chain's CDR3 is CASSQGQNNQPQHF.

J is TRBJ2-7 and V is TRBV2; absent DNA, TCRdb's TRBD1 call cannot be checked. In germline, CDR1 is SNHLY, CDR2 FYNNEI. The CDR3 loop spans 15 amino acids. The CDR3 loop is CASSPIPGHIYEQYF.

This chain joins TRBV28 and TRBJ2-7; without DNA, the TCRdb call of TRBD1 cannot be checked. CDR1 and CDR2 (germline): MDHEN, SYDVKM. CDR3 length: 15 residues. The chain's CDR3 is CASSQTDRGPNEQYF.

The chain has TRBV12-3 or TRBV12-4 and TRBJ1-2; TCRdb returns TRBD1, unconfirmable since there is no DNA. The CDR3 sequence is 15 residues long. The CDR3: CASSPRQGRGYGYTF.

The chain uses TRBV5-6 and TRBJ1-1; TCRdb reports TRBD1, a call that lacks DNA to check it against. Germline V lookup: CDR1 SGHDT, CDR2 YYEEEE. This CDR3 is 14 amino acids long. The CDR3 reads CASSTPGGGTEAFF.

The chain employs TRBV5-1 and TRBJ2-6; TCRdb proposes TRBD1, but this gene call is untestable without DNA. The CDR3 loop spans 17 amino acids. Germline CDR1 is SGHRS and CDR2 is YFSETQ. CDR3: CASSFDGHSSGANVLTF.

The chain combines TRBV6-1 with TRBJ1-2. CDR1 and CDR2 (germline): MNHNS, SASEGT. The CDR3 consists of 12 residues. The CDR3 region is CASSETGYGYTF.

This chain uses TRBV4-1 with TRBJ2-1; TCRdb outputs TRBD1, but without DNA this stays unchecked. CDR1 MGHRA and CDR2 YSYEKL come from the germline V gene. The length of the CDR3 is 16 residues. CDR3 loop: CASSPPIRDKPNEQFF.